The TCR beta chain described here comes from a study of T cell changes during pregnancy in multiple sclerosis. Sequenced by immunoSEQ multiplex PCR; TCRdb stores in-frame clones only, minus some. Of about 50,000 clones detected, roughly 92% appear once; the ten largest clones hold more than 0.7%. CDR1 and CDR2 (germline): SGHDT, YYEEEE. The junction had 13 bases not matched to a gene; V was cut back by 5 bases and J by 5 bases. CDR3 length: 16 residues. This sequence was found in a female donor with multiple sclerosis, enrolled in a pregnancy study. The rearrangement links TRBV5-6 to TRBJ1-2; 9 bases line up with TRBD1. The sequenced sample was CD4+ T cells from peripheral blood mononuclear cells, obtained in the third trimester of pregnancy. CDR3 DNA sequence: TGTGCCAGCAGACCCGGGGTGGGACAGGGCGGTTATGGCTACACCTTC. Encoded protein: CASRPGVGQGGYGYTF. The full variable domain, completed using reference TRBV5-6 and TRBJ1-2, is DAGVTQSPTHLIKTRGQQVTLRCSPKSGHDTVSWYQQALGQGPQFIFQYYEEEERQRGNFPDRFSGHQFPNYSSELNVNALLLGDSALYLCASRPGVGQGGYGYTFGSGTRLTVV.